Following are 18 T cell receptor beta chains from one sample sequenced in a study of high-grade serous ovarian cancer treatment subgroups. Tumor samples were taken before definitive surgery or chemotherapy. Using immunoSEQ multiplex PCR, the repertoire was profiled, and TCRdb retains in-frame clones only, with some absent. The table lists approximately 36,000 clones, around three quarters of them singletons, with approximately 3% in the top ten. Input material: tumor tissue. These receptors were obtained from a human donor with high-grade serous ovarian cancer.

The chain uses TRBV9 and TRBJ2-1, with D perhaps matching TRBD1 (6 bases). Germline V CDR1 and CDR2: SGDLS, YYNGEE. The ends were cut back, 4 bases at V and 10 bases at J, with 9 bases in the middle. CDR3 length: 11 residues. CDR3 sequence: CASSTDREQFF. The CDR3 DNA reads TGTGCCAGCAGCACCGACAGGGAGCAGTTCTTC. The entire variable domain, with the rest obtained from reference TRBV9 and TRBJ2-1, is as follows: DSGVTQTPKHLITATGQRVTLRCSPRSGDLSVYWYQQSLDQGLQFLIQYYNGEERAKGNILERFSAQQFPDLHSELNLSSLELGDSALYFCASSTDREQFFGPGTRLTVL.

This clone was seen once. The J gene is TRBJ1-3, the V gene TRBV28, with D possibly matching TRBD1 (6 bases). This CDR3 contains 16 residues. Germline CDR1 MDHEN, CDR2 SYDVKM. Trimming took off 6 bases at V and 8 bases at J, with 23 bases between the two ends. For the CDR3, the DNA is TGTGCCAGCAGACTCGGACAGAATTTTGGTCAGGACACCATATATTTT. Protein sequence: CASRLGQNFGQDTIYF.

This clone was seen only a few times. The V and J genes are TRBV18 and TRBJ1-1; D is unresolved. V was shortened by 0 bases and J by 1 base, with 9 bases between the two germline ends. The germline gives CDR1 KGHSH, CDR2 LQKENI. This CDR3 comprises 15 residues. The CDR3 DNA reads as TGTGCCAGCTCACCACCTTCCCAGGCGAACACTGAAGCTTTCTTT. Amino acids: CASSPPSQANTEAFF.

The chain joins TRBV27 to TRBJ2-3, with 8 bases lining up with TRBD1. Germline CDR1 reads MNHEY; CDR2 reads SMNVEV (reference sequence). CDR3 size: 14 residues. Germline trimming cut 6 bases from V and 4 bases from J; bases unmatched to any gene: 6. The CDR3 here is CASRLQGVADTQYF. In nucleotides, the CDR3 is TGTGCCAGCAGACTACAGGGGGTCGCAGATACGCAGTATTTT.

V usage is TRBV18 and J usage is TRBJ2-7, with TRBD2 as a possible D gene (5 bases). The V end lost 2 bases, the J end lost 6 bases, and 11 bases lay between the germline ends. The CDR3 extends over 13 amino acids. In germline, CDR1 is KGHSH, CDR2 LQKENI. This CDR3 reads CASSPWDAGEQYF. DNA of the CDR3: TGTGCCAGCTCACCATGGGATGCGGGCGAGCAGTACTTC. Together with reference TRBV18 and TRBJ2-7, the CDR3 gives the full variable domain: NAGVMQNPRHLVRRRGQEARLRCSPMKGHSHVYWYRQLPEEGLKFMVYLQKENIIDESGMPKERFSAEFPKEGPSILRIQQVVRGDSAAYFCASSPWDAGEQYFGPGTRLTVT.

This clone was observed a single time. The V gene is TRBV5-1, the J gene TRBJ2-1; 11 bases line up with TRBD2. The CDR3 runs to 15 residues. Trimming took 7 bases from V and 2 from J; bases not matched to a gene: 5. From germline, CDR1 is SGHRS and CDR2 YFSETQ. CDR3 in amino acids: CASGGTSGTYNEQFF. CDR3 nucleotide sequence: TGCGCCAGCGGCGGGACTAGCGGTACCTACAATGAGCAGTTCTTC.

V usage is TRBV6-6 and J usage is TRBJ1-3; 8 positions agree with TRBD1. This CDR3 comprises 15 residues. The V and J ends lost 5 bases and 0 bases, in that order; junction bases with no gene match: 3. Germline assignment: CDR1 MNHNY and CDR2 SVGAGI (reference sequence). Here the CDR3 DNA reads TGTGCCAGCAGTGCGACAGGGGCCTCTGGAAACACCATATATTTT. Amino acid sequence: CASSATGASGNTIYF.

This sequence joins TRBV11-2 and TRBJ1-1; 8 positions agree with TRBD1. CDR1 SGHAT and CDR2 FQNNGV come from the germline V gene. The CDR3 sequence is 15 residues long. V shed 5 bases and J 3 bases; nucleotides not matched to a gene: 8. The CDR3 nucleotides read TGTGCCAGCAGCCCAGACAGGGGAGCGCACACTGAAGCTTTCTTT. It translates to CASSPDRGAHTEAFF.

The sample holds a few counts of this clone. This rearrangement joins TRBV21-1 to TRBJ1-3. TRBV21-1 is listed as a pseudogene. The CDR3 totals 14 residues. CDR3 loop: CASYPGASGNTIYF. The CDR3 coding sequence is TGTGCCAGCTACCCGGGGGCCTCTGGAAACACCATATATTTT.

The genes are TRBV7-3 and TRBJ1-2; D gene unclear. Trimming left V 6 bases short and J 5 bases short, with 13 bases between. Looked up from germline, CDR1 is SGHTA and CDR2 is FQGTGA. CDR3 length: 13 amino acids. CDR3 in DNA: TGTGCCAGCAGTTTCGAGTCAGGATATGGCTACACCTTC. Translating it yields CASSFESGYGYTF.

The V gene is TRBV4-3, the J gene TRBJ1-4, with 7 bases identical to TRBD1. V gave up 1 base and J gave up 8 bases; unmatched junction bases: 4. CDR1 and CDR2 from the germline V gene are LGHNA and YSLEER. The length of the CDR3 is 14 residues. This CDR3 reads CASSQGQGQEKLFF. The DNA of the CDR3 is TGCGCCAGCAGCCAAGGACAGGGTCAGGAAAAACTGTTTTTT.

V is TRBV28 and J is TRBJ1-2; no clear D. The ends were cut back, 7 bases at V and 7 bases at J, with 10 bases in the middle. Germline loops: CDR1 MDHEN, CDR2 SYDVKM. There are 11 residues in the CDR3. This CDR3 is CASTGSGGYTF. The CDR3 DNA reads TGTGCCAGCACCGGGAGTGGTGGCTACACCTTC.

The chain couples TRBV11-2 to TRBJ2-3, with D unresolved. The V end lost 3 bases, the J end lost 5 bases, and 6 bases lay between the germline ends. Germline CDR1 is SGHAT and CDR2 is FQNNGV. This CDR3 spans 12 amino acids. CDR3 nucleotide sequence: TGTGCCAGCAGCTTGGGCGAAGATACGCAGTATTTT. This translates into CASSLGEDTQYF.

This clone was seen a handful of times. The chain recombines TRBV7-7 with TRBJ2-5; no firm D call. The CDR3 has 14 amino acids. Germline loops: CDR1 SSHAT, CDR2 FNYEAQ (reference sequence). Deletions cut 1 base from V and 2 bases from J, with 8 bases between. The CDR3 is CASSLGSAQETQYF. The CDR3 bases are TGTGCCAGCAGCTTAGGATCAGCACAAGAGACCCAGTACTTC.

This clone was counted a single time. The chain joins TRBV5-3 to TRBJ1-2; D is uncertain. TRBV5-3 is assigned to the ORF class and has an uncertain function. Trimming cost V 4 bases and J 1 base, with 5 bases left between them. The CDR3 totals 12 residues. This CDR3 is CARSPLNYGYTF. CDR3 nucleotides: TGTGCCAGAAGCCCCCTTAACTATGGCTACACCTTC.

The chain joins TRBV6-5 to TRBJ1-4; D is undetermined. V lost 2 bases to trimming and J lost 8 bases, with 12 bases between them. Germline V gives CDR1 MNHEY, CDR2 SVGAGI. The CDR3 covers 14 residues. CDR3 sequence (DNA): TGTGCCAGCAGTTACGAAGGGTCGGGGGAAAAACTGTTTTTT. Translating gives CASSYEGSGEKLFF.

This rearrangement joins TRBV6-4 to TRBJ2-3, with no clear D. Trimming took off 0 bases at V and 11 bases at J, with 9 bases between the two ends. This CDR3 has 12 amino acids. Germline loops: CDR1 MRHNA, CDR2 SNTAGT. In nucleotides, the CDR3 is TGTGCCAGCAGTGACTCAGGATCTGGGCAGTATTTT. Amino acid sequence: CASSDSGSGQYF.

The chain employs TRBV15 and TRBJ2-3; the match to TRBD2 covers 8 bases. Unmatched junction bases numbered 0, after V lost 6 bases and J lost 1 base. CDR3 length: 13 amino acids. Germline V gene sequence: CDR1 LNHNV, CDR2 YYDKDF (reference sequence). DNA of the CDR3: TGTGCCACCAGGACTAGCGGCACAGATACGCAGTATTTT. As protein: CATRTSGTDTQYF. The full variable domain, rest sourced from reference TRBV15 and TRBJ2-3, is DAMVIQNPRYQVTQFGKPVTLSCSQTLNHNVMYWYQQKSSQAPKLLFHYYDKDFNNEADTPDNFQSRRPNTSFCFLDIRSPGLGDTAMYLCATRTSGTDTQYFGPGTRLTVL.